The clone carrying this TCR beta chain appeared once. Antigen: not known. The sample comes from a study of T cells in localized non-small cell lung cancer. Study-wide findings and caveats: Overall survival was longer when the density of T cells in the blood was higher. Heterogeneity cannot be ruled out, as sequencing used one tumor region only. The study found T cell clonality highest in uninvolved adjacent lung, above tumor. Among the top 100 tumor clones, a median around 60 appeared in adjacent lung.

TCRdb's table, derived via immunoSEQ multiplex PCR, lists solely in-frame clones and lacks some. The data show about 53,000 clones, over 70% seen once. Germline trimming cut 5 bases from V and 5 bases from J; bases unmatched to any gene: 4. The CDR3 has 13 amino acids. The germline CDR1 and CDR2 sequences are SNHLY and FYNNEI. The receptor's source is a man aged 40 to 70 with stage III lung adenocarcinoma. Sequences were derived from peripheral blood mononuclear cells, sampled before any cancer treatment. This chain links TRBV2 with TRBJ2-3, with 7 bases identical to TRBD2. The chain's CDR3 is CASSWDYKDTQYF. The CDR3 DNA reads TGTGCCAGCAGTTGGGACTACAAAGATACGCAGTATTTT.